This T cell receptor (beta chain) stems from a study of neoadjuvant anti-PD-1 for oral cavity cancer. Study-wide context: Non-progressing patients received a fourth nivolumab dose near day 43, then surgery on days 50-56.

The length of the CDR3 is 17 residues. Unmatched junction bases numbered 12, after V lost 0 bases and J lost 8 bases. Germline loops: CDR1 SGHNT, CDR2 YYREEE (reference sequence). TCRdb's copy holds only in-frame clones and misses some; the assay was immunoSEQ multiplex PCR. The sample shows 80,000 to 95,000 clones, 84% of them seen only once. This clonotype was sampled from a person aged 35-79 years with oral cavity squamous cell carcinoma. The sample consisted of PBMCs, taken before nivolumab (anti-PD-1) treatment. The rearrangement links TRBV5-4 to TRBJ2-1; 9 positions agree with TRBD2. Here the CDR3 reads CASSLGLGASGIYEQFF. Written as DNA, the CDR3 is TGTGCCAGCAGCTTGGGGCTTGGGGCTAGCGGGATTTATGAGCAGTTCTTC. Using reference TRBV5-4 and TRBJ2-1 for the parts outside the CDR3, the full variable domain is ETGVTQSPTHLIKTRGQQVTLRCSSQSGHNTVSWYQQALGQGPQFIFQYYREEENGRGNFPPRFSGLQFPNYSSELNVNALELDDSALYLCASSLGLGASGIYEQFFGPGTRLTVL.